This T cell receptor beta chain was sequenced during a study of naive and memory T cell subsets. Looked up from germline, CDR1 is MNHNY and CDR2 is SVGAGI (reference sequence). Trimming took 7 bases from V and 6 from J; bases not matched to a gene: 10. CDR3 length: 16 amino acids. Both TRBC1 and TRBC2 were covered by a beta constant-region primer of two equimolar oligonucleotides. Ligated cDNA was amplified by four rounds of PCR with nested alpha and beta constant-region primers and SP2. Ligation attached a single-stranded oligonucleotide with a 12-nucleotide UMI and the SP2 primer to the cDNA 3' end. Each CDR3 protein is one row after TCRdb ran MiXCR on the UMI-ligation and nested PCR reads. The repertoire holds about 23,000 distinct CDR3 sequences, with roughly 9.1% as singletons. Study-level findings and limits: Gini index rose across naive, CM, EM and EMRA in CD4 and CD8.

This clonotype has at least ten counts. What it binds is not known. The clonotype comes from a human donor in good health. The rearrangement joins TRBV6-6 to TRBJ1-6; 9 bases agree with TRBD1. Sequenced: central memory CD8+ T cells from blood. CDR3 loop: CASNTPGQGPNSPLHF. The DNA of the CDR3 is TGTGCCAGCAATACTCCGGGACAGGGTCCTAATTCACCCCTCCACTTT.